These T cell receptor beta chains were read from a single sample in a study of glioma-infiltrating T cells after dendritic cell vaccination. The repertoire was sequenced with immunoSEQ multiplex PCR; TCRdb's copy has only in-frame clones and lacks some. This sample carries over 90,000 clones, 75% to 85% of them seen once, and the ten largest clones take approximately 12%. The sequencing used blood, collected before dendritic cell vaccination. These TCRs come from a human donor with glioblastoma. CDR3s include the opening cysteine and the closing phenylalanine or tryptophan. Some rows mark clone size as missing; the rest say once, few, many or name a class of expanded clone.

v_call: TRBV4-2
clone_size: NA
cdr3_aa: CASRRGQGMNTEAFF

v_call: TRBV5-1
clone_size: once
cdr3_aa: CASSPANTGELFF

v_call: TRBV7-9
clone_size: NA
cdr3_aa: CASAQGQGNEQFF

v_call: TRBV29-1
clone_size: NA
cdr3_aa: CSVGGANTEAFF

v_call: TRBV7-6
clone_size: NA
cdr3_aa: CASSLREQGPGYEQYF

v_call: TRBV2
clone_size: NA
cdr3_aa: CASSEARGSNYGYTF

v_call: TRBV5-1
clone_size: NA
cdr3_aa: CASSLGLGTGGYNEQFF

v_call: TRBV25-1
clone_size: NA
cdr3_aa: CASSHRDRPGTEAFF

v_call: TRBV10-3
clone_size: NA
cdr3_aa: CAISPTLAGGPSTGELFF

v_call: TRBV7-2
clone_size: NA
cdr3_aa: CASSLAPGNSGNTIYF

v_call: TRBV20-1
clone_size: few
cdr3_aa: CSVRGGEQFF

v_call: TRBV4-1
clone_size: NA
cdr3_aa: CASSQAGRGRRNEQFF

v_call: TRBV7-7
clone_size: NA
cdr3_aa: CASSSDRGRNTGELFF

v_call: TRBV27
clone_size: NA
cdr3_aa: CASSMDRNTEAFF

v_call: TRBV6-5
clone_size: NA
cdr3_aa: CASSPSQAVYGYTF

v_call: TRBV9
clone_size: once
cdr3_aa: CASSVGQGRSAPLHF

v_call: TRBV28
clone_size: NA
cdr3_aa: CASSPSAGTGTEAFF

v_call: TRBV25-1
clone_size: once
cdr3_aa: CASSIPGRSYGYTF

v_call: TRBV5-6
clone_size: NA
cdr3_aa: CASSLAGTGRTGELFF

v_call: TRBV6-5
clone_size: NA
cdr3_aa: CASSSDRDVAFF

v_call: TRBV4-1
clone_size: NA
cdr3_aa: CASSQDLLAGGPGETQYF

v_call: TRBV5-1
clone_size: NA
cdr3_aa: CASNLGGTTEAFF

v_call: TRBV18
clone_size: NA
cdr3_aa: CASSPTGDESNSPLHF

v_call: TRBV19
clone_size: NA
cdr3_aa: CASKEDRRSGNTIYF

v_call: TRBV7-9
clone_size: NA
cdr3_aa: CASSLWTDGAKGTF